The 8 T cell receptor beta chains reported below all come from one sample, sequenced in a study of blood T cell repertoires in COVID-19. Profiled with immunoSEQ multiplex PCR; TCRdb holds only in-frame clones, not every one. This table holds about 81,000 clones, about 91% found once. The specimen sequenced was peripheral blood. These receptor sequences come from an elderly woman with acute or convalescent COVID-19.

The V call is TRBV30, the J call TRBJ2-7; 7 nucleotides align to TRBD2. J lost 3 bases, V lost 4 bases, and 3 bases had no gene match. This CDR3 has 12 residues. CDR1 and CDR2 from the germline V gene are GTSNPN and SVGIG (reference sequence). CDR3 sequence reads: CAWTGGSYEQYF. The CDR3 coding sequence is TGTGCCTGGACGGGCGGGAGCTACGAGCAGTACTTC.

The rearrangement joins TRBV14 to TRBJ1-3; no definite D call. Trimming cost V 2 bases and J 4 bases, with 9 bases left between them. The CDR3 is 14 amino acids. The germline V gene encodes CDR1 SGHDN and CDR2 FVKESK. CDR3 bases: TGTGCCAGCAGCCAACAGGCGGGCGGAAACACCATATATTTT. Its protein is CASSQQAGGNTIYF.

The chain joins TRBV6-5 to TRBJ1-5, with unresolved D. The CDR3 is made up of 14 amino acids. Germline V gives CDR1 MNHEY, CDR2 SVGAGI. V was cut by 8 bases and J by 0 bases, with 11 bases left in between. CDR3 sequence reads: CASSKGSSNQPQHF. CDR3 DNA sequence: TGTGCCAGCTCAAAAGGGAGTAGCAATCAGCCCCAGCATTTT.

The chain is built from TRBV12-3 or TRBV12-4 and TRBJ1-1, with TRBD1 identical over 7 bases. The CDR3 runs 13 residues. The junction had 10 bases not matched to a gene; V was cut back by 7 bases and J by 8 bases. Here the CDR3 reads CASTGGGPREAFF. CDR3 DNA sequence: TGTGCCAGCACGGGAGGGGGCCCACGGGAAGCTTTCTTT.

The rearrangement links TRBV2 to TRBJ1-1; perhaps TRBD1 as D (5 bases). Germline lookup yields CDR1 SNHLY and CDR2 FYNNEI. The ends were cut back, 11 bases at V and 0 bases at J, with 10 bases in the middle. The CDR3 contains 12 residues. CDR3 amino acids: CAGGELNTEAFF. The CDR3 region has the DNA TGTGCCGGGGGGGAACTGAACACTGAAGCTTTCTTT.

This chain connects TRBV19 to TRBJ1-1, with D unresolved. The ends were cut back, 3 bases at V and 1 base at J, with 6 bases in the middle. The CDR3 length is 13 residues. The V gene's germline CDR1 is LNHDA and CDR2 SQIVND (reference sequence). The CDR3 sequence is CASSIEGNTEAFF. CDR3 nucleotides: TGTGCCAGTAGTATCGAGGGGAACACTGAAGCTTTCTTT.

The chain is built from TRBV3-1 (or the pseudogene TRBV3-2) and TRBJ2-7; TRBD2 agrees at 9 bases. Trimming at V came to 4 bases and at J to 2 bases, leaving 6 bases not matched to a gene. This CDR3 contains 15 residues. Germline V CDR1 and CDR2: LGHDT, YNNKEL (reference sequence). CDR3 loop: CASSPGLAVTYEQYF. For the CDR3, the DNA is TGTGCCAGCAGCCCGGGACTAGCAGTTACCTACGAGCAGTACTTC.

With regard to this clone: Within the sample, other DNA sequences also encode this same CDR3. The chain employs TRBV27 and TRBJ1-5; D is ambiguous. V lost 5 bases and J 2 bases, leaving 10 bases between the germline ends. The germline V gene encodes CDR1 MNHEY and CDR2 SMNVEV (reference sequence). The length of the CDR3 is 14 residues. The CDR3: CASSRYRGNQPQHF. The CDR3 region has the DNA TGTGCCAGCAGTCGCTACCGGGGCAATCAGCCCCAGCATTTT.